This record concerns one T cell receptor beta chain sequence. What it binds is unknown. CDR3 length: 16 residues. V lost 5 bases to trimming and J lost 4 bases, with 18 bases between them. Looked up from germline, CDR1 is MNHEY and CDR2 is SMNVEV (reference sequence). The data derive from a study of T cell repertoires in cytomegalovirus infection. Study as a whole: CMV infection and matching HLA type were both indicated by public TCR beta signatures.

TCRdb re-called the reads with MiXCR, one entry per CDR3 protein. The sample has fewer than 900,000 distinct CDR3 sequences, around 29% seen once. The source was cultured CD8+ T cells from PBMCs, collected from culture after CMV antigen stimulation. This TCR came from a human donor in good health (CMV status not recorded). Some clones in this sample may be carry-over from other donors' samples. The chain employs TRBV27 and TRBJ2-1; D may be TRBD2 (6 bases). The CDR3 bases are TGTGCCAGCAGTACGGAGTGGGACTTCGAATACAATGAGCAGTTCTTC. Translating it yields CASSTEWDFEYNEQFF.